Shown below are 10 T cell receptor beta chains from a single sample sequenced in a study of human T cells and chemical hapten exposure. The time point denotes: patch test 3, about 24 weeks after DPC sensitization. Stated treatment: therapeutic diphenylcyclopropenone sensitization with weekly scalp DPC. TCRdb reanalysed the RACE reads using MiXCR and keeps one entry per CDR3 protein. The sample has 97,000 or so distinct CDR3 sequences, roughly a quarter seen once; the top ten hold over 9%. The sample here was whole blood, taken in connection with sensitization to the hapten diphenylcyclopropenone (DPC). The receptors were sampled from a man aged 35 to 55 with alopecia areata. Some clones in this sample may be carry-over from other donors' samples.

The gene calls are TRBV7-9 and TRBJ2-3, with 9 bases identical to TRBD2. Germline CDR1 reads SEHNR; CDR2 reads FQNEAQ (reference sequence). CDR3 length: 18 residues. V was pared by 5 bases and J by 3 bases, with 15 bases of the junction left unmatched. The DNA for the CDR3 is TGTGCCAGCAGCCCCCCTCTAGTGGAGCGGGAGGTAACAGATACGCAGTATTTT. Protein sequence: CASSPPLVEREVTDTQYF.

This clonotype was seen only a few times. J is TRBJ1-1 and V is TRBV6-5; tentatively, D is TRBD1 (6 bases). The germline V gene encodes CDR1 MNHEY and CDR2 SVGAGI. CDR3 length equals 15 residues. Trimming cost V 4 bases and J 2 bases, with 14 bases left between them. The CDR3 region has the DNA TGTGCCAGCAGTTCTACCGGACAGCTAAACACTGAAGCTTTCTTT. Translating it yields CASSSTGQLNTEAFF.

This chain connects TRBV13 to TRBJ2-7; 10 bases are shared with TRBD2. Germline V gene lookup returns CDR1 PRHDT and CDR2 FYEKMQ (reference sequence). The CDR3 has 13 amino acids. V shed 6 bases, J shed 4 bases, and the junction held 3 bases outside the gene matches. The CDR3 nucleotides read TGTGCCAGCAGGAGGACTAGCGGATACGAGCAGTACTTC. It yields the protein CASRRTSGYEQYF. The entire variable domain, with the rest obtained from reference TRBV13 and TRBJ2-7, is as follows: AAGVIQSPRHLIKEKRETATLKCYPIPRHDTVYWYQQGPGQDPQFLISFYEKMQSDKGSIPDRFSAQQFSDYHSELNMSSLELGDSALYFCASRRTSGYEQYFGPGTRLTVT.

V is TRBV5-4 and J is TRBJ2-3; D is perhaps TRBD1 or TRBD2 (10 bases each). Germline V gene data show CDR1 as SGHNT and CDR2 as YYREEE (reference sequence). CDR3 length: 19 residues. Trimming took 6 bases from V and 1 from J, leaving 27 bases between them. The CDR3 loop is CASTRQGANSGRRTDTQYF. CDR3 sequence (DNA): TGTGCCAGCACCAGACAGGGGGCTAATAGCGGGAGGCGCACAGATACGCAGTATTTT.

This sequence joins TRBV13 and TRBJ1-6; possibly TRBD1 for D (6 bases). The V gene's germline CDR1 is PRHDT and CDR2 FYEKMQ (reference sequence). This CDR3 spans 12 amino acids. CDR3 coding DNA: TGTGCTTCGACAGGCTATAATTCACCCCTCCACTTT. It yields the protein CASTGYNSPLHF.

The sample holds a few counts of this clonotype. The gene calls are TRBV7-8 and TRBJ1-1; 7 bases fit TRBD1. J lost 1 base, V lost 2 bases, and 4 bases had no gene match. Germline V gives CDR1 SGHVS, CDR2 FQNEAQ. This CDR3 comprises 15 residues. CDR3 residues: CASSLFTGANTEAFF. The CDR3 bases are TGTGCCAGCAGCTTATTTACAGGGGCGAACACTGAAGCTTTCTTT.

This clonotype has a single count. The chain employs TRBV11-2 and TRBJ1-5; tentative D call: TRBD1 (5 bases). Trimming took off 1 base at V and 4 bases at J, with 14 bases between the two ends. Germline loops: CDR1 SGHAT, CDR2 FQNNGV. There are 16 residues in the CDR3. In DNA, the CDR3 is TGTGCCAGCAGCTTAGGGGACCGGGGAGGTAATCAGCCCCAGCATTTT. It translates to CASSLGDRGGNQPQHF.

For the CDR3, the DNA is TGTGCCAGTCAGGAGGCCCTCTACGAGCAGTACTTC. It specifies CASQEALYEQYF. The J gene is TRBJ2-7, the V gene TRBV6-1; maybe TRBD2 (5 bases). Trimming left V 9 bases short and J 3 bases short, with 12 bases between. The CDR3 has 12 amino acids. The V gene's germline CDR1 is MNHNS and CDR2 SASEGT.

The chain recombines TRBV18 with TRBJ2-5; D perhaps matches TRBD1 (6 bases). The CDR3 is 14 residues long. The germline gives CDR1 KGHSH, CDR2 LQKENI. V was cut by 3 bases and J by 2 bases, with 10 bases left in between. CDR3: CASSPRQGQETQYF. As DNA, the CDR3 is TGTGCCAGCTCACCCCGCCAGGGGCAAGAGACCCAGTACTTC.

This rearrangement joins TRBV12-3 or TRBV12-4 to TRBJ2-1, with D perhaps matching TRBD1 (6 bases). The CDR3 contains 13 residues. Trimming took 3 bases from V and 14 from J, leaving 17 bases between them. The chain's CDR3 is CASSFSTGREKFF. In nucleotides, the CDR3 is TGTGCCAGCAGTTTTTCGACAGGCAGGGAAAAGTTCTTC.